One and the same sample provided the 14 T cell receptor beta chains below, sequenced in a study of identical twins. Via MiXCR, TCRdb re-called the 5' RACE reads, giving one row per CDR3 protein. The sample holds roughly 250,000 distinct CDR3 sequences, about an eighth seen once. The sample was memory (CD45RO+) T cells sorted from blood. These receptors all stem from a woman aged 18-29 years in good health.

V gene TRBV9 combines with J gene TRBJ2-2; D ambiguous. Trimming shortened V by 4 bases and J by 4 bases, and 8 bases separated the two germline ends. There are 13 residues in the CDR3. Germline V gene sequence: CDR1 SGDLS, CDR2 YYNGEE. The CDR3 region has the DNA TGTGCCAGCAGCCCCTCCCCCACCGGGGAGCTGTTTTTT. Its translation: CASSPSPTGELFF.

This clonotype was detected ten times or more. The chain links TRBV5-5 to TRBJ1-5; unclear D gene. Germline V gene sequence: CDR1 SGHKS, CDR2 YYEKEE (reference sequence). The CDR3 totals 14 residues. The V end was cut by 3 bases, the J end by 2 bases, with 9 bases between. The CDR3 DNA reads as TGTGCCAGCAGCTCGAATATGGGCAATCAGCCCCAGCATTTT. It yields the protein CASSSNMGNQPQHF.

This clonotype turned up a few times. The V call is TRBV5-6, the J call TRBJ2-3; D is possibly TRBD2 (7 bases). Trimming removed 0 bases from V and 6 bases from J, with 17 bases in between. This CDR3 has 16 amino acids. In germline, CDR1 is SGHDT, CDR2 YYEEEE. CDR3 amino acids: CASSLAGGPDLDTQYF. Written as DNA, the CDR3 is TGTGCCAGCAGCTTGGCGGGGGGCCCCGATCTGGATACGCAGTATTTT.

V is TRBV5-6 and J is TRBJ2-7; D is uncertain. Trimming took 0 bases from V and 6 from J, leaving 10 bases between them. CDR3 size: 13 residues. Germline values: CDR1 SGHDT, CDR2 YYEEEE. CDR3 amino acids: CASSLDVVGEQYF. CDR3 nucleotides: TGTGCCAGCAGCTTGGACGTGGTGGGCGAGCAGTACTTC.

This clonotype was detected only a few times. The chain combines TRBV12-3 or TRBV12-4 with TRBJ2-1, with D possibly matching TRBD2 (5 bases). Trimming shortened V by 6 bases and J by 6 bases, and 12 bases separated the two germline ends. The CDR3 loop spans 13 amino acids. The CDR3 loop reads CASSSDYSNEQFF. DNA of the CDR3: TGTGCCAGCAGCTCCGACTACTCCAATGAGCAGTTCTTC.

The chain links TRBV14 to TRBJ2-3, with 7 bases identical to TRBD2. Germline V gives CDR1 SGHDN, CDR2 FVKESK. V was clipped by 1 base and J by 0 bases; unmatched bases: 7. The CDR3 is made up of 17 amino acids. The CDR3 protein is CASSQGRLADSTDTQYF. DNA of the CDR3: TGTGCCAGCAGCCAAGGAAGACTAGCCGACAGCACAGATACGCAGTATTTT.

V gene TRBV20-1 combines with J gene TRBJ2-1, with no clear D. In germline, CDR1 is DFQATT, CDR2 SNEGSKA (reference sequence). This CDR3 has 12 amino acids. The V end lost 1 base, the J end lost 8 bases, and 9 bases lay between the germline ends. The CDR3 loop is CSARVLGDEQFF. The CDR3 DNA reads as TGCAGTGCTAGAGTCCTAGGCGATGAGCAGTTCTTC.

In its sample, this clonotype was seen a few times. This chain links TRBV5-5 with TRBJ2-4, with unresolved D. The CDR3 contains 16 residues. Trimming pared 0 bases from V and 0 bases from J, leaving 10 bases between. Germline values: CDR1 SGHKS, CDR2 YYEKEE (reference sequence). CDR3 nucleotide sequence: TGTGCCAGCAGCTTGGCAGGCAGTCCAGCCAAAAACATTCAGTACTTC. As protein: CASSLAGSPAKNIQYF. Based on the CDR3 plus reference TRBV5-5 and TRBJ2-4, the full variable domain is DAGVTQSPTHLIKTRGQQVTLRCSPISGHKSVSWYQQVLGQGPQFIFQYYEKEERGRGNFPDRFSARQFPNYSSELNVNALLLGDSALYLCASSLAGSPAKNIQYFGAGTRLSVL.

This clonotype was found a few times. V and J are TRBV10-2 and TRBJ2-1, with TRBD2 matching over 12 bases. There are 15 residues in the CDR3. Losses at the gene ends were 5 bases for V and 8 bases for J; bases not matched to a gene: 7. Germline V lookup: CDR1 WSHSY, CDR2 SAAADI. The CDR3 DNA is TGCGCCAGCAGTCGGCTAGCGGGGGGGGGTGATGAGCAGTTCTTC. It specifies CASSRLAGGGDEQFF.

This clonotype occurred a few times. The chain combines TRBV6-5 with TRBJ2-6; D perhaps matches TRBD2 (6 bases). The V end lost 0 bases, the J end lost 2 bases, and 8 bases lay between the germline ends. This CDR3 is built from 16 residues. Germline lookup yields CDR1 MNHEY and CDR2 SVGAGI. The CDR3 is CASSYSWGAGANVLTF. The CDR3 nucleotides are TGTGCCAGCAGTTACTCTTGGGGGGCTGGGGCCAACGTCCTGACTTTC.

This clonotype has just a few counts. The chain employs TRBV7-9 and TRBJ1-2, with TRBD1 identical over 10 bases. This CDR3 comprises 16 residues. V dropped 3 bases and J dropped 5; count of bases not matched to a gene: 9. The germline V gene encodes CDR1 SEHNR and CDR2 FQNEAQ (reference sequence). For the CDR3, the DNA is TGTGCCAGCAGCTTCGGATCACCGGGACAGGGGTATGGCTACACCTTC. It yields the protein CASSFGSPGQGYGYTF.

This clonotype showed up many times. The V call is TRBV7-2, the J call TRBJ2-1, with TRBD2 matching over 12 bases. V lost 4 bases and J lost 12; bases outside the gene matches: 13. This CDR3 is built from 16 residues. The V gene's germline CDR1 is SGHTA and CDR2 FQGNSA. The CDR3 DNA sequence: TGTGCCAGCAGCTCGACTAGCGGGAGCCTTATGAGCGGGCAGTTCTTC. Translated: CASSSTSGSLMSGQFF.

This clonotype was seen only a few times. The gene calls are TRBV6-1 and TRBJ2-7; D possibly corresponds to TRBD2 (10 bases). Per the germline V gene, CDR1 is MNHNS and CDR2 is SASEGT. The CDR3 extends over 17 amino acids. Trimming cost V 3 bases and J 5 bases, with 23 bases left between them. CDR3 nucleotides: TGTGCCAGCAGTGAGGACCACAGGGGGCTAGCGGGGGACGAGCAGTACTTC. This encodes CASSEDHRGLAGDEQYF.

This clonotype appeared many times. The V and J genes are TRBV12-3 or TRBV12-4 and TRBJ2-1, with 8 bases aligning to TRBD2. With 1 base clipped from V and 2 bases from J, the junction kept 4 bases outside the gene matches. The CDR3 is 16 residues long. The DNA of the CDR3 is TGTGCCAGCAGTTTAGTGCACGGGGGGGCCTACAATGAGCAGTTCTTC. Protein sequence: CASSLVHGGAYNEQFF.